This entry lists 7 T cell receptor beta chains sequenced from one sample in a study of T cells in Graves' hyperthyroidism and ophthalmopathy (dated by TCRdb to between 2018 and 2021). Library preparation employed multiplex PCR. Data came from an Illumina HiSeq 2000. TCR beta CDR3 regions were amplified from RNA transcripts. The first round of RT-PCR for the TCR CDR3 was performed with the HTBI primer set and the Qiagen OneStep RT-PCR kit. In TCRdb, the public reads were trimmed at Q25 with fastp and aligned with MiXCR, with productive beta chains retained. Rows matching on CDR3 protein sequence are summarized as one entry with the most common DNA and genes. This sample holds about 510,000 distinct CDR3 sequences; around 13% were observed only once. The top ten clonotypes cover roughly 14% of the sample. What was sequenced was blood. Receptor source: a woman aged 40-49 years with Graves' hyperthyroidism.

This clonotype appeared a few times. The chain combines TRBV3-1 with TRBJ1-5; D is unresolved. CDR3 length: 17 residues. The V end lost 1 base, the J end lost 1 base, and 14 bases lay between the germline ends. Per the germline V gene, CDR1 is LGHDT and CDR2 is YNNKEL (reference sequence). CDR3 coding DNA: TGTGCCAGCAGCCAAGGTTTCAAAACGGGAAGCAATCAGCCCCAGCATTTT. This sequence encodes CASSQGFKTGSNQPQHF.

This clonotype was picked up many times. The chain recombines TRBV7-2 with TRBJ1-1; D gene ambiguous. Germline lookup yields CDR1 SGHTA and CDR2 FQGNSA. The CDR3 is 15 residues long. Trimming took 5 bases from V and 1 from J, leaving 14 bases between them. CDR3 sequence: CASSPERTANTEAFF. The CDR3 coding sequence is TGTGCCAGCAGCCCCGAGAGAACAGCGAACACTGAAGCTTTCTTT. The full variable domain, with the rest looked up from reference TRBV7-2 and TRBJ1-1, is GAGVSQSPSNKVTEKGKDVELRCDPISGHTALYWYRQSLGQGLEFLIYFQGNSAPDKSGLPSDRFSAERTGGSVSTLTIQRTQQEDSAVYLCASSPERTANTEAFFGQGTRLTVV.

This clonotype has a count of ten or more. The chain employs TRBV3-1 and TRBJ2-7; 7 positions agree with TRBD1. Germline CDR1 reads LGHDT; CDR2 reads YNNKEL (reference sequence). V shed 3 bases and J 5 bases; nucleotides not matched to a gene: 7. The CDR3 has 14 amino acids. In DNA, the CDR3 is TGTGCCAGCAGCCATTTAGGGGGCAGCGACGAGCAGTACTTC. Amino acid sequence: CASSHLGGSDEQYF.

This clonotype was seen many times. This chain joins TRBV5-1 and TRBJ1-2, with D maybe TRBD1 (6 bases). CDR1 is SGHRS, CDR2 YFSETQ, per germline. Trimming removed 4 bases at V and 6 bases at J, with 19 bases between. The CDR3 length is 15 residues. This CDR3 reads CASSPFGGADHGYTF. CDR3 in DNA: TGCGCCAGCAGCCCCTTTGGGGGGGCAGATCATGGCTACACCTTC.

In the case of this clonotype: Possible read error: a much larger clone is one base away. Lacking the conserved final phenylalanine or tryptophan, this CDR3 likely reflects a read error. The chain is built from TRBV7-3 and TRBJ2-7, with 11 nucleotides matching TRBD2. V lost 3 bases to trimming and J lost 4 bases; unmatched junction nucleotides: 8. Germline V gives CDR1 SGHTA, CDR2 FQGTGA. The CDR3 covers 16 residues. CDR3 sequence (DNA): TGTGCCAGCAGCTTGATGCAACTAGCGGGAGAATACGAGCAGTACCTC. Translation gives CASSLMQLAGEYEQYL.

This clonotype has at least ten counts. V and J are TRBV28 and TRBJ1-1; TRBD1 matches 10 bases. The CDR3 sequence is 15 residues long. Germline V CDR1 and CDR2: MDHEN, SYDVKM. After removal of 4 bases from V and 4 bases from J, the junction contained 6 bases not matched to a gene. For the CDR3, the DNA is TGTGCCAGCAGTTCCACTGGACAGGGGGGCACTGAAGCTTTCTTT. Its translation: CASSSTGQGGTEAFF.

This clonotype was seen at least ten times. The gene calls are TRBV12-3 or TRBV12-4 and TRBJ2-1; D gene ambiguous. V lost 3 bases to trimming and J lost 5 bases, with 8 bases between them. This CDR3 contains 13 residues. In nucleotides, the CDR3 is TGTGCCAGCAGTTTTCCGACGAACAATGAGCAGTTCTTC. Protein: CASSFPTNNEQFF.